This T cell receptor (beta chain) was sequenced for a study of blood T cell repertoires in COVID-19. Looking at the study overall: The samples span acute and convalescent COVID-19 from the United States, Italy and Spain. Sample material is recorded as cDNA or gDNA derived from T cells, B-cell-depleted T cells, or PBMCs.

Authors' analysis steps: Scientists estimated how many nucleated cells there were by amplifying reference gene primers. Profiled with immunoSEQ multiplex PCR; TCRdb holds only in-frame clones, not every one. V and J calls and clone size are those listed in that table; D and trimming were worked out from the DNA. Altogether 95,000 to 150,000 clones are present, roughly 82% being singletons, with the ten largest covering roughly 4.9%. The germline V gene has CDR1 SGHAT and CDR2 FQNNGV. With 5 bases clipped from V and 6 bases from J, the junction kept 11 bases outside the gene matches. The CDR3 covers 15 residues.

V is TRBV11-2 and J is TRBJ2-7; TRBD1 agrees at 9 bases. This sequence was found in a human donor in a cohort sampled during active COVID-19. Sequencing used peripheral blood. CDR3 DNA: TGTGCCAGCAGCCATAGACCGGGACAGGGTGCCGAGCAGTACTTC. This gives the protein CASSHRPGQGAEQYF.